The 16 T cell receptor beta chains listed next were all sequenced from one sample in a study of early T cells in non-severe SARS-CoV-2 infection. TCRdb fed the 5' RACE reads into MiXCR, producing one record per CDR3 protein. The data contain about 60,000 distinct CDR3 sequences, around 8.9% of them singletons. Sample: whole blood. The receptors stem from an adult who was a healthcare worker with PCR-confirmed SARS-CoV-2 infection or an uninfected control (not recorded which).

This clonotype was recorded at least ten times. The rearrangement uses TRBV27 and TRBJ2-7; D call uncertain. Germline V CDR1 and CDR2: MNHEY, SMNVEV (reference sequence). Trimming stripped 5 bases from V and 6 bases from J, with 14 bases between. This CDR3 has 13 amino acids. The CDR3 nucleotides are TGTGCCAGCAGTCCTTCCTGGCCCCGCGAGCAGTACTTC. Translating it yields CASSPSWPREQYF.

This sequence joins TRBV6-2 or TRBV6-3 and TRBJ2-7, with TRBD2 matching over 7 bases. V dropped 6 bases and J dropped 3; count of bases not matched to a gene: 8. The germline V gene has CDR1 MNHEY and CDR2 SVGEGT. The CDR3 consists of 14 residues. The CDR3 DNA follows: TGTGCCAGCAGCCTTAGCGGGTTCCTCTACGAGCAGTACTTC. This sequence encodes CASSLSGFLYEQYF.

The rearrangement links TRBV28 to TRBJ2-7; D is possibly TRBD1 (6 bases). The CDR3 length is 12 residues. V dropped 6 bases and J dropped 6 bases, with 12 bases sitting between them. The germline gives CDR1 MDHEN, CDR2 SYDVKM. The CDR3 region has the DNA TGTGCCAGCAGGGGGACAATTTTCGAGCAGTACTTC. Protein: CASRGTIFEQYF.

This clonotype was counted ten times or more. CDR3 sequence: CASSLVEGDLNQETQYF. CDR3 coding DNA: TGTGCCAGCAGTTTAGTGGAAGGGGATTTAAACCAAGAGACCCAGTACTTC. V usage is TRBV28 and J usage is TRBJ2-5; a weak D match, TRBD1 (5 bases). Trimming pared 2 bases from V and 0 bases from J, leaving 16 bases between. The CDR3 spans 17 residues. Looked up from germline, CDR1 is MDHEN and CDR2 is SYDVKM.

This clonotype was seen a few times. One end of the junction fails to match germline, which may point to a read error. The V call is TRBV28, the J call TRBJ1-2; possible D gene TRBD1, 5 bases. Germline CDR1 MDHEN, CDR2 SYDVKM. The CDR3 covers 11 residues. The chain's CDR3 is CASSLRDLYFF. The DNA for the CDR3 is TGTGCCAGCAGTTTAAGGGACCTGTACTTCTTC.

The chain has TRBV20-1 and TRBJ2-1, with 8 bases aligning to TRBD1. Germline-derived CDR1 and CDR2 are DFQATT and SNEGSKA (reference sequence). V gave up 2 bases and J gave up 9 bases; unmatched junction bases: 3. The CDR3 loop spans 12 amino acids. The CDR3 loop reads CSARHTGGEQFF. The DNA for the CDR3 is TGCAGTGCTAGACACACAGGGGGTGAGCAGTTCTTC.

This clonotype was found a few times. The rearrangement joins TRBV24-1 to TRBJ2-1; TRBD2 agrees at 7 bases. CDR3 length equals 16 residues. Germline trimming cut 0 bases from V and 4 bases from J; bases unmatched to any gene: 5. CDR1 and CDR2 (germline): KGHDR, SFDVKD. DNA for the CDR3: TGTGCCACCAGTGATTTGCCTAGCGGCCTATACAATGAGCAGTTCTTC. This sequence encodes CATSDLPSGLYNEQFF.

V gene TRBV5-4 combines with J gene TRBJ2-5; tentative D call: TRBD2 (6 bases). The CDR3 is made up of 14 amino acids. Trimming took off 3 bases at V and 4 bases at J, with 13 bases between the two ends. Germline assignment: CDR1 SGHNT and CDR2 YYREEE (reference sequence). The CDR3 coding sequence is TGTGCCAGCAGCTCCCCGGGGGATGGAGAGACCCAGTACTTC. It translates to CASSSPGDGETQYF.

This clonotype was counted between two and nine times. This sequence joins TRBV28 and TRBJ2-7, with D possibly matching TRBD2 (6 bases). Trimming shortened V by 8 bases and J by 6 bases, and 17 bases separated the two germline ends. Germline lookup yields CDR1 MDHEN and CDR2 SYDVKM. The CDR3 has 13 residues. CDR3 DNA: TGTGCCAGCTGGGGGGTATCGACGGGCGAGCAGTACTTC. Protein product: CASWGVSTGEQYF.

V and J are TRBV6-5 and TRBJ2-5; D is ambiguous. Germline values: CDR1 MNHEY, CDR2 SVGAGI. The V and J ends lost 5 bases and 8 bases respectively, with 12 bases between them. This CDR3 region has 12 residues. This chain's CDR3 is CASSTSYETQYF. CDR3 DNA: TGTGCCAGCAGTACTTCCTATGAAACCCAGTACTTC.

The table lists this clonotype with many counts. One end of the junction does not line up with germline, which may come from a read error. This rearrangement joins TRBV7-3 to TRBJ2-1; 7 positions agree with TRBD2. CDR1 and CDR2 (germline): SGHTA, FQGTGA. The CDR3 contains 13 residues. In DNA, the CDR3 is TGTGCCAGCAGCCTGATAGACTCCGGGACTACCTTTTTC. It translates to CASSLIDSGTTFF.

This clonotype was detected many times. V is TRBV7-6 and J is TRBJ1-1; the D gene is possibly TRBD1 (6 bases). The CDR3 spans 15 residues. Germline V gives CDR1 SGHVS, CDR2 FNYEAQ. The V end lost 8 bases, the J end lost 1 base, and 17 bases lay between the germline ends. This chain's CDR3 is CASGVATGPNTEAFF. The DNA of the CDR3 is TGTGCCAGCGGGGTGGCGACAGGACCGAACACTGAAGCTTTCTTT.

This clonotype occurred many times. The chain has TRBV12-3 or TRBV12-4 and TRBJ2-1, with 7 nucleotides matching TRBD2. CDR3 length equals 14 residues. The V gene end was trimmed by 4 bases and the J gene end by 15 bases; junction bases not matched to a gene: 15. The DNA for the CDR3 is TGTGCCAGCAGTTACGGGACCATCCGCGGGGGTCCGTTCTTC. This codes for CASSYGTIRGGPFF.

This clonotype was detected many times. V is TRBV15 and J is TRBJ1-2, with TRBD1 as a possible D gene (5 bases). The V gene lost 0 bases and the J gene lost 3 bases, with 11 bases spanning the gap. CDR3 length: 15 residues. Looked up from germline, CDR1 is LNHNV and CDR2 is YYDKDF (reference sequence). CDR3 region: CATSRDLGRDYGYTF. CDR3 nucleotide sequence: TGTGCCACCAGCAGAGATCTTGGCAGGGACTATGGCTACACCTTC.

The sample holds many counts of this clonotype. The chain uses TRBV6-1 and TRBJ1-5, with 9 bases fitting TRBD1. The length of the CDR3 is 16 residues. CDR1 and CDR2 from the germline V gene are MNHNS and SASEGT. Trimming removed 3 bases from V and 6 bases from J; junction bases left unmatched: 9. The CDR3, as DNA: TGTGCCAGCAGTGAGACGGACAGGGGTTTGGGTCAGCCCCAGCATTTT. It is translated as CASSETDRGLGQPQHF.

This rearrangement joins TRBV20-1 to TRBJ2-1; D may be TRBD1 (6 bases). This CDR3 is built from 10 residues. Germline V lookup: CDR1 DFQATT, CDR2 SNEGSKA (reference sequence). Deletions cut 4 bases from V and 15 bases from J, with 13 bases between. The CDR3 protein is CSATRDTLFF. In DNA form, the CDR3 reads TGCAGTGCTACCCGGGACACGTTGTTCTTC.